This T cell receptor beta chain is drawn from a study of siplizumab effects on memory and regulatory T cells (dated by TCRdb to about 2019). In terms of the full investigation: The study looked at the effect of siplizumab, an anti-CD2 antibody, on alloreactive T-cell subsets in allogeneic mixed lymphocyte reactions made from human PBMCs. General study outcomes and caveats: Compared with memory T cells, unstimulated naive T cells appeared more diverse, and naive cells seemed to make a substantial contribution to the alloresponse. Among mappable alloreactive CD4+ clones, the Treg-derived fraction averaged about 75% with siplizumab versus around 25% in control reactions. About 75-97% of proliferating CD4+ or CD8+ clones could not be given a naive or memory phenotype. Siplizumab significantly reduced the cumulative frequency of alloreactive sequences traceable to unstimulated CD4+ memory T cells. Because sequences below about 10^-5 frequency were poorly captured, only a minor fraction of alloreactive clones could be mapped to unstimulated subsets. Whether proliferating Tregs from siplizumab cultures actually had suppressive function was not functionally confirmed.

This clone came up once. Its antigen is not yet known. Per-base qualities were not stored, and no clone one base away is much larger. Libraries were built with the immunoSEQ multiplex PCR assay. The deep sequencing platform assayed around 94,000 TCR templates per sample. Genomic DNA extracted from sorted T cells was the material used for TCRbeta CDR3 sequencing. The study's own analysis went as follows. The R programming language was used for clonal analysis of TCRbeta CDR3 data. Comparing unstimulated samples against CFSE-low samples taken after the reaction was how alloreactive CD4+ and CD8+ clones were defined. Regulatory or non-regulatory origin of alloreactive CD4+ clones was assigned by matching sequences to the sorted unstimulated Treg and non-Treg repertoires. TCRdb limited this immuneACCESS table to in-frame rearrangements with V and J called. A share of clones is missing; checked studies link under half to unresolved V genes, and the rest is unexplained. V, J and clone size were drawn from that table, and D and trimming were deduced from the DNA. The sample table shows some 100,000 clones, and about 94% are seen once. The biggest ten clones account for roughly 0.16% of the sample.

Sorted unstimulated T cells, along with proliferating T cells recovered from mixed lymphocyte reactions, underwent TCRbeta CDR3 sequencing. Fresh whole blood from approximately 10 HLA-typed healthy donors was used to isolate PBMCs. To map where alloreactive clones came from, unstimulated CD4+ non-regulatory T cells were FACS-sorted. The V and J ends are trimmed by 6 bases and 4 bases, leaving 12 bases between them. From the cysteine through the phenylalanine, the CDR3 covers 13 amino acids. CDR3 DNA only is kept here, 39 bases in frame from base 1. The germline V gene sets CDR1 to LGHNT and CDR2 to FRNRAP.

The sequence came from a human donor in good health. The chain uses TRBV12-5 and TRBJ1-1; TRBD1 is a weak D gene call, 6 bases matching. The specimen was non-Treg CD4+ T cells sorted from blood. The cell subset or site label, read with the paper, signifies: FACS-sorted unstimulated CD4+ non-regulatory T cells. This receptor carries the CDR3 CASGRTGSTEAFF. The DNA sequence reads TGTGCTAGTGGCCGTACAGGGAGCACTGAAGCTTTCTTT.